This T cell receptor beta chain comes out of a study of PD-1 blockade in classical Hodgkin lymphoma (dated by TCRdb to 2020 to 2022). Study-level background: Nivolumab dosing was 3 mg/kg intravenously every 2 weeks, continuing until either disease progression or unacceptable toxicity. The study used TCR beta sequencing and CyTOF to define a peripheral blood immune signature of response to PD-1 blockade in classical Hodgkin lymphoma. General findings and caveats noted by the study authors: By C4D1, a significant rise was seen in CD4+ TCR diversity but not in CD8+ TCR diversity (p=0.0027 vs p=0.16), and the rise was most apparent among complete responders (p=0.02). Baseline TCR diversity was reported to be lower in newly diagnosed patients than in healthy donors, and even lower in relapsed/refractory patients. Diversity was lower in patients who began nivolumab less than 1 year after ASCT, so these patients were left out of later analyses to avoid confounding by immune reconstitution. Trial patients with a complete response had baseline diversity similar to that of newly diagnosed patients, while partial responders and progressors had significantly lower diversity. The study was limited to a single clinical trial cohort, and causes of repertoire differences, possibly disease activity or prior therapy, remained undefined.

Genomic DNA was isolated using the Qiagen DNeasy kit from unsorted PBMCs as well as from negatively selected CD4+ and CD8+ fractions. Amplification of TCR beta CDR3 regions was done by immunoSEQ multiplex PCR with primers that anneal to V and J segments. A synthetic immune receptor repertoire was used to minimize amplification bias, and any remaining bias was removed computationally after sequencing. In the original analysis: Custom Python scripts were used to quantify repertoire diversity as the Shannon entropy index. Unsorted, CD4+ and CD8+ repertoires were analyzed separately, except in combined analyses where CD4+ and CD8+ sequences were merged in silico. Clonal expansion was defined as a frequency increase of at least 2-fold after treatment compared with C1D1, and clones undetected at baseline were assigned a pseudocount of 0.5. Singleton clones were defined as clones with 0 or 1 copy at C1D1, and non-singleton clones were defined as clones with 2 or more copies. Clones expanded in unsorted samples were assigned a CD4+, CD8+ or unknown annotation through matching of protein sequences in sorted samples from the same patient. Wilcoxon tests on paired samples were used to test changes in diversity from C1D1 to C4D1. What TCRdb holds here is the immuneACCESS table cut down to in-frame rearrangements. Part of the clones is not present; checked against another copy, under half of the missing clones reflect an unresolved V gene, and the others are unexplained. Clone size and the V and J calls come from that table; the DNA yielded D and trimming. The sample table records fewer than 40,000 clones; around 80% of these occur just once. The ten largest clonotypes hold roughly 0.83% of the sample.

The germline V gene sets CDR1 to MNHNS and CDR2 to SASEGT. Its CDR3 holds 16 amino acids, cysteine through phenylalanine. Left in the record is the CDR3 DNA by itself, 48 bases read in frame from the first base. Cut back by 4 bases and 0 bases, the V and J ends lie 10 bases apart. The meaning of the sample's time point label: cycle 4 day 1 (C4D1), after less than 7 weeks of nivolumab. Every trial patient had relapsed after autologous stem cell transplantation, and cohorts A, B and C differed in prior brentuximab vedotin exposure. CD4+ T cells were purified from thawed PBMCs by magnetic negative selection with a Miltenyi CD4+ T cell isolation kit. The trial cohort was composed of over 50 patients with relapsed/refractory classical Hodgkin lymphoma, for whom complete response, partial response or progressive disease was recorded as best overall response. Trial patients were treated with single-agent nivolumab in the multi-cohort phase II CheckMate 205 trial. An independent review committee assessed best overall response by applying the 2007 International Working Group response criteria. PBMCs from the trial were collected at three points: immediately before nivolumab initiation (C1D1), and during therapy at cycle 2 day 1 and cycle 4 day 1. After peripheral blood was drawn into 8 mL Vacutainer Cell Preparation Tubes, PBMCs were isolated by centrifugation and then cryopreserved. Purified CD4+ and CD8+ fractions were generated only in cases for which an additional PBMC sample was available. Magnetically labelled cells were removed on LS columns in a quadroMACS separator, and the flow-through was retained as the purified fraction.

Worth noting for this clone: The specificity of this receptor is unknown. It has no much larger one-base neighbor in the sample; base qualities were not kept.

The chain is assembled from TRBV6-1 and TRBJ1-6, with the D gene not confidently named. The source is a human donor with classical Hodgkin lymphoma. Sequencing used CD4+ T cells from blood, obtained before the fourth cycle of nivolumab. CDR3 loop: CASSGDHTSYNSPLHF. The nucleotides are TGTGCCAGCAGTGGGGATCACACCTCCTATAATTCACCCCTCCACTTT.